This entry lists 14 T cell receptor beta chains sequenced from one sample in a study of neurological immune-mediated disorders. TCRdb ran MiXCR on the 5' RACE reads and lists one entry per CDR3 protein. The sample lists tens of thousands of distinct CDR3 sequences; about 4.2% were seen once. The specimen was CD4+ T cells from blood. The receptors come from a woman in her thirties or forties with multiple sclerosis.

A single count supports this clonotype. The rearrangement uses TRBV6-1 and TRBJ2-1; 9 bases align to TRBD1. The V gene's germline CDR1 is MNHNS and CDR2 SASEGT. This CDR3 contains 13 residues. After removal of 7 bases from V and 7 bases from J, the junction contained 5 bases not matched to a gene. The CDR3 DNA is TGTGCCAGCACGGGACAGGGCACAAATGAGCAGTTCTTC. This translates into CASTGQGTNEQFF.

This clonotype was seen ten or more times. The chain has TRBV5-5 and TRBJ1-6; no clear D. The CDR3 is 12 residues long. Germline assignment: CDR1 SGHKS and CDR2 YYEKEE (reference sequence). Trimming took off 4 bases at V and 11 bases at J, with 10 bases between the two ends. As DNA, the CDR3 is TGTGCCAGCAGCCCCGACGGGCCACCCCTCCACTTT. Its translation: CASSPDGPPLHF.

This clonotype came up many times. The chain is built from TRBV5-1 and TRBJ1-3, with TRBD1 identical over 8 bases. V gave up 4 bases and J gave up 0 bases; unmatched junction bases: 9. There are 17 residues in the CDR3. Germline assignment: CDR1 SGHRS and CDR2 YFSETQ. The CDR3 sequence is CASSLRDRFSSGNTIYF. Here the CDR3 DNA reads TGCGCCAGCAGCCTCCGGGACAGGTTTTCCTCTGGAAACACCATATATTTT.

This clonotype was seen ten or more times. This chain connects TRBV10-3 to TRBJ2-7, with 8 bases lining up with TRBD1. This CDR3 contains 16 residues. Germline values: CDR1 ENHRY, CDR2 SYGVKD. The V gene end was trimmed by 4 bases and the J gene end by 6 bases; junction bases not matched to a gene: 14. CDR3 sequence: CAISGGEGTGFREQYF. As DNA, the CDR3 is TGTGCCATCAGTGGGGGAGAGGGGACAGGATTCCGCGAGCAGTACTTC.

This clonotype was counted ten times or more. This chain joins TRBV5-1 and TRBJ1-1; no clear D. V was cut by 3 bases and J by 5 bases, with 17 bases left in between. The length of the CDR3 is 15 residues. From germline, CDR1 is SGHRS and CDR2 YFSETQ. The CDR3, as DNA: TGCGCCAGCAGCTCCGGTCTAACCGGGGATACTGAAGCTTTCTTT. This encodes CASSSGLTGDTEAFF.

This clonotype was seen repeatedly, ten times or more. The chain employs TRBV20-1 and TRBJ2-7; perhaps D is TRBD1 or TRBD2 (6 bases each). The CDR3 totals 14 residues. The V gene's germline CDR1 is DFQATT and CDR2 SNEGSKA (reference sequence). V gave up 3 bases and J gave up 6 bases, with 18 bases separating them. This chain's CDR3 is CSARSEGGSSEQYF. In DNA form, the CDR3 reads TGCAGTGCTAGGTCGGAGGGGGGCTCTAGCGAGCAGTACTTC.

The gene calls are TRBV5-1 and TRBJ2-7, with D possibly TRBD2 on 6 matching bases. CDR1 is SGHRS, CDR2 YFSETQ, per germline. The CDR3 contains 15 residues. V was shortened by 0 bases and J by 1 base, with 11 bases between the two germline ends. This CDR3 is CASSLDGGESYEQYF. DNA for the CDR3: TGCGCCAGCAGCTTGGATGGCGGGGAGTCCTACGAGCAGTACTTC.

In this sample, this clonotype turned up many times. This sequence joins TRBV6-6 and TRBJ1-5; D is possibly TRBD1 (5 bases). Germline V gene data show CDR1 as MNHNY and CDR2 as SVGAGI (reference sequence). Between the trimmed V and J ends, which lost 5 bases and 0 bases, there was a span of 14 bases. This CDR3 spans 16 amino acids. This chain's CDR3 is CASSGTTGYSNQPQHF. The CDR3 coding sequence is TGTGCCAGCAGTGGGACGACGGGGTATAGCAATCAGCCCCAGCATTTT.

The sample holds many counts of this clonotype. V is TRBV12-3 or TRBV12-4 and J is TRBJ1-1; no definite D call. The germline V and J ends were trimmed by 7 bases and 0 bases, with 12 bases remaining between them. The CDR3 covers 14 residues. CDR3 bases: TGTGCCAGCACCCGGACGGGAATGAACACTGAAGCTTTCTTT. This translates into CASTRTGMNTEAFF.

This clonotype was counted ten times or more. V gene TRBV20-1 combines with J gene TRBJ1-5, with D tentatively TRBD1 (6 bases). V was pared by 6 bases and J by 6 bases, with 15 bases between. The germline V gene has CDR1 DFQATT and CDR2 SNEGSKA (reference sequence). The CDR3 loop spans 13 amino acids. CDR3 protein: CSALDSYGQPQHF. Written as DNA, the CDR3 is TGCAGTGCCCTGGACAGCTACGGTCAGCCCCAGCATTTT.

This clonotype has at least ten counts. J is TRBJ1-1 and V is TRBV5-1; 8 bases agree with TRBD1. The CDR3 consists of 15 residues. Per germline, CDR1 SGHRS and CDR2 YFSETQ. V was clipped by 4 bases and J by 1 base; unmatched bases: 6. The CDR3 DNA is TGCGCCAGCAGCCGGGGCGGACAGGGGAACACTGAAGCTTTCTTT. The encoded protein is CASSRGGQGNTEAFF. The full variable domain, rest sourced from reference TRBV5-1 and TRBJ1-1, is KAGVTQTPRYLIKTRGQQVTLSCSPISGHRSVSWYQQTPGQGLQFLFEYFSETQRNKGNFPGRFSGRQFSNSRSEMNVSTLELGDSALYLCASSRGGQGNTEAFFGQGTRLTVV.

This clonotype appeared many times. This rearrangement joins TRBV5-1 to TRBJ2-1; D assignment may be TRBD1 or TRBD2 (5 bases each). V was trimmed by 7 bases and J by 7 bases, leaving 18 bases between them. Germline assignment: CDR1 SGHRS and CDR2 YFSETQ. The CDR3 is 14 amino acids. In DNA form, the CDR3 reads TGCGCCAGCCGAATAGGGACGTCGGGTAATGAGCAGTTCTTC. Translation: CASRIGTSGNEQFF.

This clonotype showed up many times. The rearrangement links TRBV20-1 to TRBJ2-5; D is perhaps TRBD2 (5 bases). Between the trimmed V and J ends, which lost 1 base and 6 bases, there was a span of 15 bases. The CDR3 contains 14 residues. Per germline, CDR1 DFQATT and CDR2 SNEGSKA (reference sequence). CDR3: CSARVKTIKKTQYF. Here the CDR3 DNA reads TGCAGTGCTAGAGTAAAGACTATCAAGAAGACCCAGTACTTC.

This clonotype was observed many times. The J gene is TRBJ2-3, the V gene TRBV5-1; tentatively, D is TRBD2 (7 bases). The germline gives CDR1 SGHRS, CDR2 YFSETQ. There are 17 residues in the CDR3. Deletions cut 0 bases from V and 1 base from J, with 15 bases between. In nucleotides, the CDR3 is TGCGCCAGCAGCTTGGCTTCGCGGGGGCGCGGCACAGATACGCAGTATTTT. Translated, it gives CASSLASRGRGTDTQYF.